This TCR beta chain was profiled in a study of metastatic and nonmetastatic thyroid tumors. Study-level information: A comparison of repertoires was made across blood and tumor or nodule tissue from malignant and benign thyroid patients.

Germline CDR1 reads MNHNS; CDR2 reads SASEGT. V lost 5 bases and J lost 11, with 19 bases in between. This CDR3 is built from 14 residues. The table lists this clone with a few counts. Among the patients, none had received any treatment before thyroid surgery. Study processing details: Variation in CDR3 across clinicopathological groups served as the basis for constructing a distant-metastasis classifier in papillary thyroid cancer. Using MiXCR, TCRdb reanalyzed the PCR reads. The authors' filters were not applied to this entry. The repertoire includes about 16,000 clones, 29% of them detected once, and roughly an eighth sits in the top ten.

This clonotype was sampled from a male donor with papillary thyroid cancer or a benign thyroid nodule (not recorded which). Some clones in this sample may be carry-over from other donors' samples. Sequencing was performed on tumor tissue. This rearrangement joins TRBV6-1 to TRBJ1-3; D call uncertain. The CDR3 loop reads CASSPGTDPIAIYF. The CDR3 DNA reads as TGTGCCAGCAGTCCGGGCACTGACCCAATCGCCATATATTTT.